This TCR beta chain was obtained from a study of blood T cell repertoires in COVID-19. About the research overall: Sites in the United States, Italy and Spain provided acute and convalescent COVID-19 samples. From T cells, B-cell-depleted T cells, or PBMCs came the material, which was cDNA or gDNA.

Original analysis: Nucleated cell counts were estimated from reference gene primer amplification. TCRdb keeps only in-frame clones here, not all; method: immunoSEQ multiplex PCR. V and J calls and clone size are as listed in that table; D and trimming were resolved from the DNA. Counted here are under 120,000 clones, around 80% occurring once; the ten biggest clones make up roughly 20%. Trimming removed 7 bases at V and 1 base at J, with 14 bases between. The V gene's germline CDR1 is SGHNT and CDR2 YYREEE (reference sequence). The CDR3 has 14 amino acids. V and J are TRBV5-4 and TRBJ1-2, with D possibly TRBD1 on 6 matching bases. The sequenced sample was peripheral blood. The origin of this receptor is a man in his 70s with active or convalescent COVID-19. The CDR3 sequence is CASLDRPLNYGYTF. The DNA for the CDR3 is TGTGCCAGCCTGGACAGACCCCTTAACTATGGCTACACCTTC.